This T cell receptor beta chain was sequenced in a study of PD-1 blockade in classical Hodgkin lymphoma. Study-level points and caveats: Complete responders possessed baseline diversity comparable to newly diagnosed patients. While CD8+ TCR diversity did not rise significantly by C4D1, CD4+ TCR diversity did. Reports described newly diagnosed patients as having lower baseline TCR diversity than healthy donors.

The data were produced by immunoSEQ multiplex PCR, yet TCRdb's version contains in-frame clones alone and is incomplete. The table records approximately 89,000 clones, roughly 84% of them present only once. All the patients suffered relapse after autologous stem cell transplantation, and brentuximab vedotin exposure differed. Progressive disease, partial response or complete response was each patient's best response. About this clone: The antigen is undetermined.

The input for sequencing was peripheral blood mononuclear cells (PBMCs), taken at baseline. This sequence was found in a human donor with classical Hodgkin lymphoma.

The CDR3 DNA sequence: TGTGCCAGAAGCGGCCGGGACAGGGATCGGGAAAAACTGTTTTTT. Residues: CARSGRDRDREKLFF. The chain uses TRBV5-3 and TRBJ1-4, with 9 bases fitting TRBD1. TRBV5-3 is filed as an ORF, its function uncertain. This CDR3 region has 15 residues. The junction had 9 bases not matched to a gene; V was cut back by 4 bases and J by 8 bases.